This TCR beta chain was identified during a study of regulatory T cells in long-lasting Graves disease (dated by TCRdb to the early 2020s). In terms of the full investigation: Antithyroid drugs had been taken for less than 3 months by newly diagnosed Graves' disease patients. This study used TCR sequencing and RNA sequencing of peripheral blood to compare persistent Graves' disease patients against newly diagnosed Graves' disease patients. TCR sequencing covered approximately 13 persistent and roughly 20 newly diagnosed Graves' disease patients, approximately 33 samples in total. The study was conducted in China and was registered as a clinical trial.

General findings and caveats noted by the study authors: Persistent Graves' disease patients showed lower TCR Shannon entropy and fewer highly expanded clones than newly diagnosed patients, suggesting clonal expansion. The authors noted that the small sample size was a limitation that may lower accuracy. Because the primary lesion, thyroid tissue, could not be accessed, the study looked at peripheral blood alone. Only the TCR beta chain was sequenced and analyzed. More public clonotypes were shared among persistent patients (2,741) than among newly diagnosed patients (approximately 1,000). Preferential use of TRBV28, TRBJ1-2 and TRBJ2-5 was observed in persistent disease, whereas TRBV20-1 and TRBJ2-1 were favored in newly diagnosed disease.

From V the trimming removes 3 bases and from J it removes 10 bases, while the gene matches leave 6 bases of the junction unaccounted for. Spanning cysteine to phenylalanine, the CDR3 consists of 14 amino acids. CDR3 DNA is the only sequence kept; it has 42 bases, read in frame from the first base. CDR1 and CDR2 (KGHDR, SFDVKD) derive from the germline V gene. Libraries were built with multiplex PCR. The sequencing machine was an Illumina HiSeq 4000. To build TCR beta libraries, CDR3 regions were amplified by Arm-PCR using iRepertoire HTBI primers. Before sequencing, the PCR products went through gel purification. The original methods were these. Gene usage analysis of CDR3 amino acid clonotypes used the 50 to 70 TRBV and fewer than 15 TRBJ segments found across samples. COPE and FqMerger were used to merge filtered high-quality paired reads into contigs. BLAST was used to align contigs to IMGT TRBV, TRBD and TRBJ reference genes, and CDR3 was defined according to IMGT. Highly expanded clones were defined as clonotypes with a frequency above 0.1%. Shannon entropy was used to measure repertoire diversity, and the Gini coefficient was used to measure V-J evenness. Clonotypes shared by more than one individual were considered public. TCRdb cleaned the public reads at Q25 with fastp, built clones with MiXCR and kept in-frame beta chains. Each entry merges the rows of one CDR3 protein and shows their most common DNA and genes. It is TCRdb's table, rather than the study itself, that gives the V and J calls and clone size. Recorded for this sample are some 230,000 distinct CDR3 sequences; 15% to 20% of them occurred a single time. The ten largest account for approximately 20% of the sample.

This clonotype was recorded many times. Which antigen it targets is not known. Base qualities are not at hand, and no much larger clone is one base apart. Reading the label with the study, this specimen's time point is: newly diagnosed GD, antithyroid drugs for less than 3 months. For both TCR sequencing and RNA sequencing, RNA was extracted from PBMCs using TRIzol. The diagnosis of Graves' disease was made according to American Thyroid Association guidelines. Patients were recruited from an endocrinology department in Xi'an, China. Each patient gave 7 to 9.5 milliliters of peripheral blood, collected in an EDTA anticoagulant tube. PBMCs were isolated by Ficoll Paque Plus density gradient separation without further T cell sorting. RNA quality was checked with an Agilent 2100 Bioanalyzer and agarose gel, and concentration with a NanoDrop 2000.

Recombination connected TRBV24-1 to TRBJ2-1; TRBD2 agrees with 9 junctional bases. The clonotype originates from a female donor with Graves disease. Sequenced material: peripheral blood mononuclear cells (PBMCs), taken at new diagnosis, from a patient treated with antithyroid drugs. The CDR3 amino acid sequence is: CATSDPGLASEQFF. The bases are TGTGCCACCAGTGATCCGGGACTAGCATCAGAGCAGTTCTTC.